The 21 T cell receptor beta chains presented below share a single source sample, sequenced in a study of beta chain features in type 1 diabetes. Expressed TCRB transcripts were sequenced because the isolated RNA had all been reverse transcribed beforehand. TCRdb's table, derived via immunoSEQ multiplex PCR, lists solely in-frame clones and lacks some. The repertoire holds around 160,000 clones, 48% seen once, with roughly 0.42% in the top ten. What was sequenced was Tregs from blood. Every receptor here comes from a man between 18 and 29 years old in good health.

V gene TRBV28 combines with J gene TRBJ1-1, with 8 nucleotides matching TRBD1. The CDR3 runs to 14 residues. Germline CDR1 and CDR2: MDHEN and SYDVKM. Trimming cost V 8 bases and J 8 bases; bases outside gene matches: 13. The chain's CDR3 is CASLTGQEVFEAFF. DNA of the CDR3: TGTGCCAGCCTAACGGGACAGGAGGTATTCGAAGCTTTCTTT. The whole variable domain, remainder taken from reference TRBV28 and TRBJ1-1, is DVKVTQSSRYLVKRTGEKVFLECVQDMDHENMFWYRQDPGLGLRLIYFSYDVKMKEKGDIPEGYSVSREKKERFSLILESASTNQTSMYLCASLTGQEVFEAFFGQGTRLTVV.

This clone was observed a few times. The chain is built from TRBV30 and TRBJ2-4; a possible D gene is TRBD2 (6 bases). Germline CDR1 is GTSNPN and CDR2 is SVGIG (reference sequence). The CDR3 covers 13 residues. Trimming pared 2 bases from V and 5 bases from J, leaving 10 bases between. The CDR3, as DNA: TGTGCCTGGAGTAACCGACTAGAAAACATTCAGTACTTC. Amino acid sequence: CAWSNRLENIQYF.

The chain combines TRBV15 with TRBJ1-3, with a possible D match to TRBD1 (6 bases). The V and J ends lost 6 bases and 4 bases respectively, with 22 bases between them. Germline values: CDR1 LNHNV, CDR2 YYDKDF (reference sequence). The CDR3 sequence is 17 residues long. In DNA, the CDR3 is TGTGCCACCAGAGGTCTTAAAGGGGGGGAAAAAGGAAACACCATATATTTT. Translating gives CATRGLKGGEKGNTIYF.

The genes are TRBV9 and TRBJ2-3, with 7 bases identical to TRBD2. The V and J ends lost 0 bases and 2 bases, in that order; junction bases with no gene match: 6. Germline V gene lookup returns CDR1 SGDLS and CDR2 YYNGEE. The CDR3 is 16 residues long. CDR3 amino acids: CASSVGLARTTDTQYF. The CDR3 DNA is TGTGCCAGCAGCGTAGGACTAGCCCGGACCACAGATACGCAGTATTTT. The full variable domain, completed using reference TRBV9 and TRBJ2-3, is DSGVTQTPKHLITATGQRVTLRCSPRSGDLSVYWYQQSLDQGLQFLIQYYNGEERAKGNILERFSAQQFPDLHSELNLSSLELGDSALYFCASSVGLARTTDTQYFGPGTRLTVL.

The rearrangement uses TRBV6-1 and TRBJ2-7; 7 bases match TRBD1. The V gene's germline CDR1 is MNHNS and CDR2 SASEGT. The CDR3 is 12 amino acids. The V gene end was trimmed by 5 bases and the J gene end by 3 bases; junction bases not matched to a gene: 1. The CDR3, as DNA: TGTGCCAGCAGTAGACAGGGCTACGAGCAGTACTTC. It encodes CASSRQGYEQYF.

The J gene is TRBJ2-2, the V gene TRBV7-9; 10 bases are shared with TRBD2. CDR3 length: 16 residues. V gave up 6 bases and J gave up 6 bases; unmatched junction bases: 10. In germline, CDR1 is SEHNR, CDR2 FQNEAQ (reference sequence). Here the CDR3 reads CASSELAGAGAGELFF. CDR3 nucleotides: TGTGCCAGCAGTGAGCTAGCGGGAGCCGGCGCCGGGGAGCTGTTTTTT. The full variable domain, in which reference TRBV7-9 and TRBJ2-2 provide the parts outside the CDR3, is DTGVSQNPRHKITKRGQNVTFRCDPISEHNRLYWYRQTLGQGPEFLTYFQNEAQLEKSRLLSDRFSAERPKGSFSTLEIQRTEQGDSAMYLCASSELAGAGAGELFFGEGSRLTVL.

V and J are TRBV5-4 and TRBJ1-1; TRBD1 is a possible D gene (5 bases). CDR1 and CDR2 from the germline V gene are SGHNT and YYREEE (reference sequence). CDR3 length equals 14 residues. Trimming shortened V by 2 bases and J by 1 base, and 9 bases separated the two germline ends. CDR3 sequence reads: CASSFRVRNTEAFF. Written as DNA, the CDR3 is TGTGCCAGCAGCTTCAGGGTTAGGAACACTGAAGCTTTCTTT.

This clone was counted between two and nine times. The chain is built from TRBV7-2 and TRBJ1-2, with 7 bases fitting TRBD1. The CDR3 is 14 residues long. Trimming removed 5 bases from V and 0 bases from J; junction bases left unmatched: 3. The germline CDR1 and CDR2 sequences are SGHTA and FQGNSA. The CDR3 reads CASSQGGSNYGYTF. CDR3 nucleotide sequence: TGTGCCAGCAGCCAGGGGGGATCTAACTATGGCTACACCTTC.

The V call is TRBV5-4, the J call TRBJ2-7; 9 bases agree with TRBD1. The V gene's germline CDR1 is SGHNT and CDR2 YYREEE (reference sequence). J lost 4 bases, V lost 2 bases, and 4 bases had no gene match. CDR3 length: 14 residues. CDR3: CASSLTGGEYEQYF. In nucleotides, the CDR3 is TGTGCCAGCAGCTTAACAGGGGGCGAGTACGAGCAGTACTTC.

V and J are TRBV9 and TRBJ2-3; 8 bases line up with TRBD2. There are 16 residues in the CDR3. CDR1 SGDLS and CDR2 YYNGEE come from the germline V gene. The trim removed 3 bases at V and 0 bases at J, leaving 6 bases unmatched. The CDR3, as DNA: TGTGCCAGCAGCGAACGGGGGGGGATTAGCACAGATACGCAGTATTTT. Its translation: CASSERGGISTDTQYF.

This chain uses TRBV18 with TRBJ2-3; the match to TRBD1 covers 7 bases. Losses at the gene ends were 3 bases for V and 2 bases for J; bases not matched to a gene: 8. Germline assignment: CDR1 KGHSH and CDR2 LQKENI. The CDR3 is 16 amino acids. CDR3 loop: CASSPLGTEPTDTQYF. CDR3 DNA: TGTGCCAGCTCACCTCTTGGGACAGAGCCCACAGATACGCAGTATTTT.

The chain joins TRBV15 to TRBJ2-7, with 10 bases aligning to TRBD1. Per germline, CDR1 LNHNV and CDR2 YYDKDF (reference sequence). This CDR3 region has 17 residues. J gave up 7 bases and V 6 bases, and 18 bases lay outside the gene matches. The CDR3 sequence is CATRDESVRQGAREQYF. The DNA of the CDR3 is TGTGCCACCAGAGACGAATCGGTACGACAGGGGGCTCGGGAGCAGTACTTC.

The table lists this clone with a count of one. The rearrangement links TRBV5-1 to TRBJ1-1; the match to TRBD1 covers 8 bases. The J segment lost 0 bases and the V segment lost 5 bases, leaving 6 bases of the junction unmatched. This CDR3 contains 15 residues. The germline CDR1 and CDR2 sequences are SGHRS and YFSETQ. The CDR3 loop reads CASRMTGALNTEAFF. Written as DNA, the CDR3 is TGCGCCAGCAGGATGACAGGGGCCCTGAACACTGAAGCTTTCTTT.

This clone appeared a few times. This chain connects TRBV19 to TRBJ2-1; D is possibly TRBD2 (5 bases). V lost 7 bases and J 12 bases, leaving 22 bases between the germline ends. Germline loops: CDR1 LNHDA, CDR2 SQIVND (reference sequence). The CDR3 length is 14 residues. This CDR3 is CASNEFPPRRGQFF. The CDR3 region has the DNA TGTGCCAGTAATGAGTTTCCCCCCCGACGGGGGCAGTTCTTC.

This clone was counted between two and nine times. V gene TRBV6-6 combines with J gene TRBJ2-7, with D possibly TRBD1 on 6 matching bases. Germline CDR1 MNHNY, CDR2 SVGAGI (reference sequence). The CDR3 is 15 amino acids. Trimming removed 10 bases from V and 5 bases from J, with 24 bases in between. Here the CDR3 reads CATQRERDTVHEQYF. The CDR3 bases are TGTGCCACCCAGAGAGAGAGGGACACCGTACACGAGCAGTACTTC.

The chain joins TRBV7-9 to TRBJ1-1, with D possibly matching TRBD1 (5 bases). The germline V gene encodes CDR1 SEHNR and CDR2 FQNEAQ (reference sequence). The CDR3 length is 15 residues. V shed 4 bases and J shed 0 bases, with 12 bases lying between them. The CDR3 reads CASSSTGGVNTEAFF. The CDR3 nucleotides are TGTGCCAGCAGCTCTACTGGAGGGGTGAACACTGAAGCTTTCTTT. Complete variable domain (other parts from reference TRBV7-9 and TRBJ1-1): DTGVSQNPRHKITKRGQNVTFRCDPISEHNRLYWYRQTLGQGPEFLTYFQNEAQLEKSRLLSDRFSAERPKGSFSTLEIQRTEQGDSAMYLCASSSTGGVNTEAFFGQGTRLTVV.

CDR3: CASSLWQGQETQYF. CDR3 DNA: TGTGCCAGCAGCTTATGGCAGGGACAAGAGACCCAGTACTTC. The V gene is TRBV7-8, the J gene TRBJ2-5, with D maybe TRBD1 (5 bases). V lost 2 bases and J lost 2, with 9 bases in between. This CDR3 comprises 14 residues. Germline V lookup: CDR1 SGHVS, CDR2 FQNEAQ.

The V gene is TRBV5-1, the J gene TRBJ1-4; tentative D call: TRBD1 (5 bases). Per the germline V gene, CDR1 is SGHRS and CDR2 is YFSETQ. The CDR3 sequence is 14 residues long. Trimming removed 2 bases at V and 0 bases at J, with 5 bases between. The CDR3 loop is CASSFRATNEKLFF. The CDR3 nucleotides read TGCGCCAGCAGCTTCAGGGCAACTAATGAAAAACTGTTTTTT.

The chain combines TRBV29-1 with TRBJ2-5, with TRBD1 as a possible D gene (6 bases). The CDR3 contains 16 residues. V lost 0 bases and J lost 1, with 15 bases in between. Germline CDR1 reads SQVTM; CDR2 reads ANQGSEA. CDR3 coding DNA: TGCAGCGTTGAAGATCTTTGGACAGCGCTCCAAGAGACCCAGTACTTC. Amino acid sequence: CSVEDLWTALQETQYF.

The chain links TRBV9 to TRBJ2-7; 7 bases are a match to TRBD1. The V gene's germline CDR1 is SGDLS and CDR2 YYNGEE. V trimming: 3 bases; J trimming: 2 bases; junction bases outside the gene matches: 5. The CDR3 length is 14 residues. CDR3 region: CASSARDSAYEQYF. The CDR3 DNA reads TGTGCCAGCAGCGCCCGGGACAGTGCCTACGAGCAGTACTTC.

This chain joins TRBV7-2 and TRBJ2-1; 10 nucleotides agree with TRBD2. The CDR3 is 15 amino acids. From germline, CDR1 is SGHTA and CDR2 FQGNSA. With 2 bases clipped from V and 9 bases from J, the junction kept 7 bases outside the gene matches. CDR3 in DNA: TGTGCCAGCAGCTTAACTAGCGGGATACGGGGTGAGCAGTTCTTC. Residues: CASSLTSGIRGEQFF.